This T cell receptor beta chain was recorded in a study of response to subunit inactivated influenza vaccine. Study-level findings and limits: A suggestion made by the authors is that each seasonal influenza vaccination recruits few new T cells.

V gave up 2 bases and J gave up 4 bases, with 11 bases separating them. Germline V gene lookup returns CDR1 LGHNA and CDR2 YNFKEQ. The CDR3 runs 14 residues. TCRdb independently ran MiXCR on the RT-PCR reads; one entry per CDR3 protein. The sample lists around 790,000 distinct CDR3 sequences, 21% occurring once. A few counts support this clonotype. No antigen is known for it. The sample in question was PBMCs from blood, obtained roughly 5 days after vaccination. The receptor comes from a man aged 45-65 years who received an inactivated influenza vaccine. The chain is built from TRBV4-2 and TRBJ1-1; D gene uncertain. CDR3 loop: CASSQSRSSTEAFF. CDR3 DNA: TGTGCCAGCAGCCAAAGCCGGAGTAGCACTGAAGCTTTCTTT.